Presented here are 32 T cell receptor beta chains from one specimen sequenced in a study of OX40 agonist ivuxolimab in advanced cancers. The data were produced by immunoSEQ multiplex PCR, yet TCRdb's version contains in-frame clones alone and is incomplete. In the table there are roughly 92,000 clones, 90% of which are singletons. This sample comprised CD4+ or CD8+ T cells sorted from blood, obtained in a trial of the OX40 agonist ivuxolimab. Receptors originate from an adult with an advanced solid tumor such as melanoma, head and neck, liver or kidney cancer.

V usage is TRBV19 and J usage is TRBJ2-1; D might be TRBD1 (5 bases). CDR3 size: 15 residues. V was cut by 3 bases and J by 0 bases, with 9 bases left in between. Germline V CDR1 and CDR2: LNHDA, SQIVND (reference sequence). CDR3 region: CASSMTDFSYNEQFF. The CDR3 DNA reads as TGTGCCAGTAGTATGACAGATTTCTCCTACAATGAGCAGTTCTTC.

This chain links TRBV29-1 with TRBJ1-1; D ambiguous. The CDR3 spans 14 residues. Germline V CDR1 and CDR2: SQVTM, ANQGSEA. The V end lost 0 bases, the J end lost 2 bases, and 10 bases lay between the germline ends. The CDR3 loop reads CSVEESRINTEAFF. As DNA, the CDR3 is TGCAGCGTTGAAGAATCCAGGATAAACACTGAAGCTTTCTTT.

J is TRBJ2-1 and V is TRBV9; unclear D gene. The CDR3 consists of 12 residues. V lost 3 bases and J lost 2, with 3 bases in between. Germline CDR1 reads SGDLS; CDR2 reads YYNGEE. The CDR3 sequence is CASSATYNEQFF. In DNA form, the CDR3 reads TGTGCCAGCAGCGCAACCTACAATGAGCAGTTCTTC.

The V and J genes are TRBV7-3 and TRBJ1-1, with D possibly being TRBD1 (6 bases). The germline CDR1 and CDR2 sequences are SGHTA and FQGTGA. V gave up 4 bases and J gave up 7 bases, with 16 bases separating them. The CDR3 contains 14 residues. The CDR3 nucleotides read TGTGCCAGCAGCTCACACCCAGGGGCAGTTGAAGCTTTCTTT. Translating it yields CASSSHPGAVEAFF.

The chain uses TRBV7-3 and TRBJ2-3, with 12 bases identical to TRBD2. V was clipped by 5 bases and J by 0 bases; unmatched bases: 6. Germline loops: CDR1 SGHTA, CDR2 FQGTGA. The CDR3 totals 17 residues. CDR3 DNA sequence: TGTGCCAGCAGCCCATTAGGGACTAGCGGGAGCACAGATACGCAGTATTTT. This gives the protein CASSPLGTSGSTDTQYF.

This chain links TRBV2 with TRBJ1-5; tentative D call: TRBD1 (5 bases). With 7 bases removed from V and 0 bases from J, the gap between germline ends came to 13 bases. The CDR3 consists of 15 residues. Germline-derived CDR1 and CDR2 are SNHLY and FYNNEI. The CDR3 loop is CASKTGVNSNQPQHF. The CDR3 nucleotides read TGTGCCAGCAAAACAGGCGTTAATAGCAATCAGCCCCAGCATTTT.

This chain links TRBV7-6 with TRBJ2-2; no firm D call. Germline V gene data show CDR1 as SGHVS and CDR2 as FNYEAQ. The CDR3 totals 14 residues. V was pared by 7 bases and J by 0 bases, with 9 bases between. CDR3 DNA sequence: TGTGCCAGCACCCCGACTCCGAACACCGGGGAGCTGTTTTTT. The encoded protein is CASTPTPNTGELFF.

J is TRBJ2-1 and V is TRBV5-1, with D perhaps matching TRBD1 (6 bases). The CDR3 has 15 amino acids. CDR1 SGHRS and CDR2 YFSETQ come from the germline V gene. The V gene lost 0 bases and the J gene lost 4 bases, with 11 bases spanning the gap. The CDR3 nucleotides read TGCGCCAGCAGCTTGGGGTGGGGGCCGTACAATGAGCAGTTCTTC. This gives the protein CASSLGWGPYNEQFF.

V usage is TRBV5-1 and J usage is TRBJ2-7, with 8 nucleotides matching TRBD2. Germline V gives CDR1 SGHRS, CDR2 YFSETQ. The CDR3 consists of 14 residues. V was clipped by 3 bases and J by 5 bases; unmatched bases: 7. For the CDR3, the DNA is TGCGCCAGCAGCTGGGGTAGCGGGGCCCACGAGCAGTACTTC. Amino acid sequence: CASSWGSGAHEQYF.

In its sample, this clone was seen a few times. The CDR3 region is CASIPGTGLGYTF. The CDR3 DNA reads TGCGCCAGCATCCCAGGGACAGGCTTGGGCTACACCTTC. This chain connects TRBV10-2 to TRBJ1-2, with 8 bases lining up with TRBD1. V lost 7 bases, J lost 8 bases, and 9 bases stayed unmatched. The CDR3 consists of 13 residues. Germline values: CDR1 WSHSY, CDR2 SAAADI.

This clone was detected only once. V and J are TRBV29-1 and TRBJ2-5; D possibly matches TRBD1 or TRBD2 (5 bases each). There are 13 residues in the CDR3. Germline V gives CDR1 SQVTM, CDR2 ANQGSEA. Trimming left V 4 bases short and J 7 bases short, with 16 bases between. Here the CDR3 DNA reads TGCAGCGTTGCCCTTGGGGGATCCGGGACCCAGTACTTC. Translating gives CSVALGGSGTQYF.

The rearrangement uses TRBV19 and TRBJ2-3; no reliable D call. The CDR3 covers 15 residues. The V gene lost 5 bases and the J gene lost 8 bases, with 20 bases spanning the gap. Per the germline V gene, CDR1 is LNHDA and CDR2 is SQIVND (reference sequence). CDR3 nucleotides: TGTGCCAGTAGTGATTTGGCTCCCCAAAGGAGTACGCAGTATTTT. It encodes CASSDLAPQRSTQYF.

The V gene is TRBV10-3, the J gene TRBJ2-2, with TRBD1 identical over 9 bases. The CDR3 contains 13 residues. Germline V gene sequence: CDR1 ENHRY, CDR2 SYGVKD. Trimming removed 6 bases from V and 7 bases from J; junction bases left unmatched: 3. Here the CDR3 reads CAIRGTGSGELFF. The CDR3 nucleotides read TGTGCCATCAGAGGGACAGGGAGCGGGGAGCTGTTTTTT.

This clone was observed a few times. V usage is TRBV7-2 and J usage is TRBJ1-6; 9 nucleotides line up with TRBD1. This CDR3 contains 16 residues. CDR1 is SGHTA and CDR2 is FQGNSA in the germline V gene. Germline trimming cut 1 base from V and 8 bases from J; bases unmatched to any gene: 6. The CDR3 is CASSLVGTGSYSPLHF. The CDR3 region has the DNA TGTGCCAGCAGCTTAGTAGGGACAGGGTCATATTCACCCCTCCACTTT.

CDR3 sequence reads: CAIRGEPRTSTFF. The CDR3 coding sequence is TGTGCCATCAGGGGGGAGCCAAGGACGTCGACTTTCTTT. The chain uses TRBV10-3 and TRBJ1-1, with a tentative D call TRBD1 (5 bases). With 6 bases removed from V and 12 bases from J, the gap between germline ends came to 20 bases. Per the germline V gene, CDR1 is ENHRY and CDR2 is SYGVKD. The CDR3 spans 13 residues.

This chain connects TRBV30 to TRBJ2-3; 10 bases align to TRBD1. The CDR3 sequence is 14 residues long. J was trimmed by 5 bases and V by 4 bases; bases with no gene match: 6. The germline CDR1 and CDR2 sequences are GTSNPN and SVGIG (reference sequence). CDR3: CAWKTGGEGDTQYF. CDR3 bases: TGTGCCTGGAAGACAGGGGGCGAGGGAGATACGCAGTATTTT.

This clone has just a few counts. V and J are TRBV6-1 and TRBJ1-2; no clear D. Germline CDR1 reads MNHNS; CDR2 reads SASEGT. The CDR3 has 12 residues. Between the trimmed V and J ends, which lost 4 bases and 5 bases, there was a span of 8 bases. The DNA of the CDR3 is TGTGCCAGCAGTGTGAAATTTTATGGCTACACCTTC. Translating it yields CASSVKFYGYTF.

The chain combines TRBV2 with TRBJ2-7; D not certain. The CDR3 runs 14 residues. CDR1 SNHLY and CDR2 FYNNEI come from the germline V gene. V gave up 7 bases and J gave up 6 bases, with 19 bases separating them. The CDR3: CASTMGFRSTEQYF. The CDR3 nucleotides are TGTGCCAGCACAATGGGATTTAGGTCTACCGAGCAGTACTTC.

This CDR3 reads CASRKPGTRDYEQYF. The CDR3, as DNA: TGTGCCAGCAGAAAGCCCGGGACTAGGGACTACGAGCAGTACTTC. The chain joins TRBV11-2 to TRBJ2-7, with 8 bases that match TRBD2. V lost 6 bases, J lost 3 bases, and 10 bases stayed unmatched. CDR3 length: 15 amino acids. Germline V gene lookup returns CDR1 SGHAT and CDR2 FQNNGV.

This rearrangement joins TRBV9 to TRBJ2-6, with a weak D call TRBD2 (6 bases). Deletions cut 4 bases from V and 2 bases from J, with 16 bases between. The CDR3 covers 17 residues. Per the germline V gene, CDR1 is SGDLS and CDR2 is YYNGEE. The CDR3, as DNA: TGTGCCAGCAGCTCCCGACTAGGATCGGCTGGGGCCAACGTCCTGACTTTC. The encoded protein is CASSSRLGSAGANVLTF.

J is TRBJ1-2 and V is TRBV5-6; a weak D match, TRBD1 (5 bases). CDR1 and CDR2 from the germline V gene are SGHDT and YYEEEE. The CDR3 is made up of 13 amino acids. V lost 6 bases to trimming and J lost 5 bases, with 14 bases between them. The CDR3 DNA reads TGTGCCAGCAACCGGGACTCCAGATATGGCTACACCTTC. It codes for CASNRDSRYGYTF.

The rearrangement links TRBV9 to TRBJ2-3; no definite D call. The CDR3 sequence is 16 residues long. V lost 0 bases and J lost 0, with 11 bases in between. The germline V gene encodes CDR1 SGDLS and CDR2 YYNGEE. In DNA, the CDR3 is TGTGCCAGCAGCGTAGATCAGCGTATTAGCACAGATACGCAGTATTTT. Translation: CASSVDQRISTDTQYF.

This clone has just one count. J is TRBJ2-3 and V is TRBV27, with D perhaps TRBD2 (6 bases). The CDR3 runs 15 residues. Germline V gene lookup returns CDR1 MNHEY and CDR2 SMNVEV (reference sequence). Trimming stripped 3 bases from V and 6 bases from J, with 16 bases between. Here the CDR3 reads CASSFGGILADTQYF. The CDR3, as DNA: TGTGCCAGCAGTTTTGGGGGGATCCTCGCCGATACGCAGTATTTT.

This chain uses TRBV7-2 with TRBJ2-1; unclear D gene. This CDR3 has 15 residues. From germline, CDR1 is SGHTA and CDR2 FQGNSA. V lost 5 bases and J lost 7, with 18 bases in between. In DNA, the CDR3 is TGTGCCAGCAGCGCTCGTGGGTCCACGTGGAATGAGCAGTTCTTC. It is translated as CASSARGSTWNEQFF.

The rearrangement uses TRBV6-6 and TRBJ1-2; TRBD1 matches 12 bases. V trimming: 0 bases; J trimming: 8 bases; junction bases outside the gene matches: 4. The CDR3 totals 15 residues. Germline loops: CDR1 MNHNY, CDR2 SVGAGI (reference sequence). Written as DNA, the CDR3 is TGTGCCAGCAGTTACTCGGGACAGGGGGCGCGAGGCTACACCTTC. It codes for CASSYSGQGARGYTF.

V usage is TRBV11-3 and J usage is TRBJ2-1; 7 positions match TRBD2. The germline gives CDR1 SGHNT, CDR2 YENEEA. With V trimmed by 5 bases and J by 6 bases, 10 bases remained unmatched. The length of the CDR3 is 15 residues. The chain's CDR3 is CASSPGASGGNEQFF. CDR3 bases: TGTGCCAGCAGCCCTGGGGCTAGCGGCGGCAATGAGCAGTTCTTC.

The chain couples TRBV23-1 to TRBJ2-5, with a tentative D call TRBD2 (5 bases). TRBV23-1 is an open reading frame, and its role is uncertain. The CDR3 has 15 amino acids. With 0 bases removed from V and 2 bases from J, the gap between germline ends came to 10 bases. The DNA of the CDR3 is TGCGCCAGCAGTCAATCTATCGGGGTGCAAGAGACCCAGTACTTC. Its protein product is CASSQSIGVQETQYF.

DNA for the CDR3: TGTGCCAGCAGCCCCATAACGGGCCGGGGGCGTAGTGAAAAACTGTTTTTT. This codes for CASSPITGRGRSEKLFF. This chain joins TRBV27 and TRBJ1-4, with D possibly matching TRBD1 (6 bases). In germline, CDR1 is MNHEY, CDR2 SMNVEV (reference sequence). This CDR3 comprises 17 residues. V was trimmed by 6 bases and J by 7 bases, leaving 24 bases between them.

The rearrangement links TRBV14 to TRBJ2-5; the match to TRBD2 covers 9 bases. CDR1 and CDR2 (germline): SGHDN, FVKESK. The CDR3 runs to 15 residues. V lost 3 bases and J lost 10; bases outside the gene matches: 12. CDR3 protein: CASSQLAGRRMIQYF. The CDR3 DNA is TGTGCCAGCAGCCAGCTAGCGGGGCGAAGAATGATCCAGTACTTC.

This sequence joins TRBV9 and TRBJ1-2; D is unclear. V lost 0 bases and J lost 4, with 16 bases in between. Germline CDR1 and CDR2: SGDLS and YYNGEE. The CDR3 extends over 16 amino acids. The CDR3 nucleotides read TGTGCCAGCAGCGTAGGGAGGGCGATGAATCTCTATGGCTACACCTTC. Translated: CASSVGRAMNLYGYTF. Looking up the rest from reference TRBV9 and TRBJ1-2 gives the full variable domain: DSGVTQTPKHLITATGQRVTLRCSPRSGDLSVYWYQQSLDQGLQFLIQYYNGEERAKGNILERFSAQQFPDLHSELNLSSLELGDSALYFCASSVGRAMNLYGYTFGSGTRLTVV.

The rearrangement uses TRBV6-5 and TRBJ1-1; D gene unclear. Germline CDR1 is MNHEY and CDR2 is SVGAGI. With 0 bases removed from V and 0 bases from J, the gap between germline ends came to 5 bases. The CDR3 contains 14 residues. The CDR3, as DNA: TGTGCCAGCAGTTACTCCCAGATGAACACTGAAGCTTTCTTT. The encoded protein is CASSYSQMNTEAFF.

This clone was observed a handful of times. The V gene is TRBV6-1, the J gene TRBJ1-2, with 8 bases fitting TRBD1. CDR1 is MNHNS and CDR2 is SASEGT in the germline V gene. This CDR3 contains 14 residues. With 5 bases clipped from V and 3 bases from J, the junction kept 5 bases outside the gene matches. CDR3 coding DNA: TGTGCCAGCAGTTTACAGGACAGGGACTATGGCTACACCTTC. Encoded protein: CASSLQDRDYGYTF.